This TCR beta chain was sequenced during a study of T cells in Graves' hyperthyroidism and ophthalmopathy. The source material, RNA transcripts, was used to amplify TCR beta CDR3 regions. The primer set for the first-round RT-PCR of the TCR CDR3 was HTBI. MiXCR, run by TCRdb on the multiplex PCR reads, gives a single entry per CDR3 protein. The data contain about 840,000 distinct CDR3 sequences, 35% to 45% of them singletons. CDR1 LNHDA and CDR2 SQIVND come from the germline V gene (reference sequence). V shed 5 bases, J shed 6 bases, and the junction held 6 bases outside the gene matches. The CDR3 is 13 residues long. Recently diagnosed hyperthyroidism of less than 2 months' duration affected patients aged 18 to 65. Pregnant or lactating patients were excluded, as were those with uncontrolled infection or other autoimmune disease. Points on this clonotype: Its antigen is unidentified.

Study results and caveats: Model-based prediction identified ophthalmopathy a median roughly 6.1 months prior to its onset.

The chain joins TRBV19 to TRBJ1-1; 7 bases fit TRBD1. This receptor was identified in a man between 18 and 29 years old with Graves' hyperthyroidism. Material: blood. CDR3 sequence: CASSPKGASEAFF. The CDR3 DNA reads as TGTGCCAGTAGTCCGAAGGGGGCTTCTGAAGCTTTCTTT.